These T cell receptor beta chains were read from a single sample in a study of T cell changes during pregnancy in multiple sclerosis. Only in-frame clones appear in the TCRdb table, and some are missing; sequencing was by immunoSEQ multiplex PCR. The table has around 31,000 clones, 90% seen once; the top ten hold about 0.5%. Sequenced material: CD4+ T cells from peripheral blood mononuclear cells, taken in the third trimester of pregnancy. The receptors here all came from a female donor in good health, enrolled as a control in a pregnancy study. Both conserved end residues are part of each CDR3. The order of the fields is V gene, clone size, J gene, D gene, CDR3 DNA, CDR3 protein. D genes are given only for firm matches. Clone size is shown for a subset of rows, as once, few, many or a class of expanded clone.

TRBV7-9	once	TRBJ2-3	-	TGTGCCAGCAGCTTATTGGCAGGAGGATATACAGATACGCAGTATTTT	CASSLLAGGYTDTQYF
TRBV30	once	TRBJ1-4	-	TGTGCCTGGAGCGGGGGGACTAATGAAAAACTGTTTTTT	CAWSGGTNEKLFF
TRBV5-1	once	TRBJ1-2	TRBD1	TGCGCCAGCAGCCTTTCGGACAGGGGGGAAGACTATGGCTACACCTTC	CASSLSDRGEDYGYTF
TRBV4-3	-	TRBJ1-1	-	TGCGCCAGCAGCCAATCAGAGAACACTGAAGCTTTCTTT	CASSQSENTEAFF
TRBV6-4	-	TRBJ1-2	TRBD1	TGTGCCAGCAGTGACTTAGACAGGGGTCGCGGCTACACCTTC	CASSDLDRGRGYTF
TRBV19	-	TRBJ1-5	TRBD1	TGTGCCAGTAGTAGAAAGTCGGGACAGGGGGGAGGTCAGCCCCAGCATTTT	CASSRKSGQGGGQPQHF
TRBV18	-	TRBJ2-5	-	TGTGCCAGCTCACCACCTAGCGGACCTCAGGAGGGCCAGTACTTC	CASSPPSGPQEGQYF
TRBV4-2	-	TRBJ2-7	-	TGTGCCAGCAGCCAAGAGGGTGGCCTTCTCAGCGCCTACGAGCAGTACTTC	CASSQEGGLLSAYEQYF
TRBV7-9	once	TRBJ2-3	TRBD1	TGTGCCAGCAGCCCCAGGGGGCCTGATACGCAGTATTTT	CASSPRGPDTQYF
TRBV9	-	TRBJ2-2	TRBD2	TGTGCCAGCAGCCTACGCTCGGGGACTAGTGCCGGGGAGCTGTTTTTT	CASSLRSGTSAGELFF
TRBV29-1	few	TRBJ1-1	-	TGCAGCGTCGCACAGGGGAACACTGAAGCTTTCTTT	CSVAQGNTEAFF
TRBV30	-	TRBJ2-7	TRBD2	TGTGCCTGGAGTGTTGCTAGCGGGAGACCCGAGCAGTACTTC	CAWSVASGRPEQYF
TRBV7-2	-	TRBJ1-1	TRBD1	TGTGCCAGCAGCTTGGGACAGGCGTTGAACACTGAAGCTTTCTTT	CASSLGQALNTEAFF
TRBV5-4	-	TRBJ1-2	-	TGTGCCAGCAGCCCCGAAAAGCGTCTCCCGAACGGTGACACCTTC	CASSPEKRLPNGDTF
TRBV11-2	-	TRBJ1-2	TRBD1	TGTGCCAGCAGCTTAAACCCGACAGGGAGCTATGGCTACACCTTC	CASSLNPTGSYGYTF
TRBV18	-	TRBJ2-1	TRBD2	TGTGCCAGCTCACCGAACAGACTAGCGGGTTCGTGGGATGAGCAGTTCTTC	CASSPNRLAGSWDEQFF
TRBV18	-	TRBJ2-2	-	TGTGCCAGCTCCCCCCGCCTGGGGCCGGGCACCGGGGAGCTGTTTTTT	CASSPRLGPGTGELFF
TRBV6-6	-	TRBJ2-7	-	TGTGCCAGCAGTCCCTACTCCGAGCAGTACTTC	CASSPYSEQYF
TRBV5-4	-	TRBJ2-3	TRBD2	TGTGCCAGCAGCCAAGCGGGGGGGCCGCCAGATACGCAGTATTTT	CASSQAGGPPDTQYF
TRBV30	-	TRBJ1-1	TRBD1	TGTGCCTGGACCCCAGGGGGGTTCTGGTTCACTGAAGCTTTCTTT	CAWTPGGFWFTEAFF
TRBV19	-	TRBJ1-2	-	TGTGCCAGTAGTATTACCGGGATGGACTATGGCTACACCTTC	CASSITGMDYGYTF
TRBV15	-	TRBJ2-2	-	TGTGCCACCAGCAGAGTGGCTTCTGGGGAGCTGTTTTTT	CATSRVASGELFF
TRBV5-1	-	TRBJ2-7	-	TGCGCCAGCAGCTTGGTTTTCGGCTACGAGCAGTACTTC	CASSLVFGYEQYF
TRBV25-1	-	TRBJ1-5	-	TGTGCCAGCAGTGAATTCGGCGGGAATCAGCCCCAGCATTTT	CASSEFGGNQPQHF
TRBV5-1	-	TRBJ2-4	-	TGCGCCAGCACCCAGGACAGAGCCAAAAACATTCAGTACTTC	CASTQDRAKNIQYF
TRBV6-5	-	TRBJ1-1	-	TGTGCCAGCAGGGCAGGGCGGGGCACTGAAGCTTTCTTT	CASRAGRGTEAFF
TRBV7-6	once	TRBJ2-5	TRBD2	TGTGCCAGCAGCGCACCTCGAGCGGGAGGGCCCGTGACCCAGTACTTC	CASSAPRAGGPVTQYF
TRBV11-3	-	TRBJ2-1	TRBD2	TGTGCCAGCAGCTTAGGGGTAGCGGGAGGTTATGAGCAGTTCTTC	CASSLGVAGGYEQFF
TRBV7-2	-	TRBJ1-5	TRBD1	TGTGCCAGCAGCTTTGAGACAGGGCGTAGCAATCAGCCCCAGCATTTT	CASSFETGRSNQPQHF
TRBV2	-	TRBJ2-1	TRBD2	TGTGCCAGCAGGAGTAGCGGGAGTCGAAACAATGAGCAGTTCTTC	CASRSSGSRNNEQFF
TRBV30	-	TRBJ1-5	-	TGTGCCTGGAGTGCAGGGGACGGCAATCAGCCCCAGCATTTT	CAWSAGDGNQPQHF
TRBV5-1	few	TRBJ2-7	TRBD2	TGCGCCAGCAGCCCGGGACTAGCGGGAGGGGCCTACGAGCAGTACTTC	CASSPGLAGGAYEQYF
TRBV30	-	TRBJ2-2	TRBD2	TGTGCCTGGAGTCCCGAGGTAGCGGGGGCTCTGAGGGGAGAGCTGTTTTTT	CAWSPEVAGALRGELFF
TRBV11-3	-	TRBJ2-5	TRBD1	TGTGCCAGCAGCTTTCAGGGGGAGTTTCTGGGGACCCAGTACTTC	CASSFQGEFLGTQYF
TRBV27	-	TRBJ2-3	TRBD2	TGTGCCAGCAGTTTAAGAACTAGCGGGAGATGGGGGGGGGCAGATACGCAGTATTTT	CASSLRTSGRWGGADTQYF
TRBV18	-	TRBJ1-5	TRBD1	TGTGCCAGCTCACCAATCGGGACAGCGGGTAATCAGCCCCAGCATTTT	CASSPIGTAGNQPQHF
TRBV5-1	-	TRBJ1-1	TRBD1	TGCGCCAGCAGCGAAGGGACAGGGGGCTATGCTTTCTTT	CASSEGTGGYAFF
TRBV5-1	-	TRBJ2-1	TRBD2	TGCGCCAGCAGCCAAACCCCTGGAGGCGGGGGCAATGAGCAGTTCTTC	CASSQTPGGGGNEQFF
TRBV7-2	-	TRBJ2-3	-	TGTGCCAGCAGCTTAGATGGCGGGATAGGCGGAGATACGCAGTATTTT	CASSLDGGIGGDTQYF
TRBV6-5	-	TRBJ2-3	TRBD1	TGTGCCAGCGGCGACAGGGGAAGCGCAGATACGCAGTATTTT	CASGDRGSADTQYF
TRBV5-1	-	TRBJ2-1	TRBD2	TGCGCCAGCAGCTTCGGACTAGCGGGCTTTGAGCAGTTCTTC	CASSFGLAGFEQFF
TRBV6-1	-	TRBJ1-2	-	TGTGCCAGCAGGGGGGGGGACTCCCTTTTTCCTGGCTACACCTTC	CASRGGDSLFPGYTF
TRBV18	-	TRBJ2-3	TRBD1	TGTGCCAGCTCACCCGGGACAGCAAGCACAGATACGCAGTATTTT	CASSPGTASTDTQYF
TRBV27	once	TRBJ1-1	TRBD1	TGTGCCAGCAGTTTACGCCCAGGGGGAAGGGGTTTCTTT	CASSLRPGGRGFF
TRBV5-1	medium-sized	TRBJ2-6	TRBD1	TGCGCCAGCAGCACCGGGACAGGGGCCGGGGCCAACGTCCTGACTTTC	CASSTGTGAGANVLTF
TRBV5-6	-	TRBJ1-3	TRBD1	TGTGCCAGCAGCTTGGCGGGGACAGTCTCTCGAAACACCATATATTTT	CASSLAGTVSRNTIYF
TRBV6-4	once	TRBJ1-5	TRBD1	TGTGCCAGCAAGAACCGGGACAGGGGGCAGCCCCAGCATTTT	CASKNRDRGQPQHF
TRBV5-1	once	TRBJ2-5	-	TGCGCCAGCAGCTTGGTGCCTAACCAAGAGACCCAGTACTTC	CASSLVPNQETQYF
TRBV25-1	-	TRBJ2-5	-	TGTGCCAGCACCCAAATGGGACTGGCCCAGTACTTC	CASTQMGLAQYF
TRBV4-3	-	TRBJ2-1	-	TGCGCCAGCAGCCAAGGAGCAGGGATAGTGGCCAATGAGCAGTTCTTC	CASSQGAGIVANEQFF
TRBV9	few	TRBJ1-2	-	TGTGCCAGCAGCGTAGGTTCTGATGGGGGGAGCTATGGCTACACCTTC	CASSVGSDGGSYGYTF
TRBV11-3	-	TRBJ2-7	TRBD2	TGTGCCAGCAGCTTAGGGGCTAGCGGGCGATCCTACGAGCAGTACTTC	CASSLGASGRSYEQYF
TRBV7-7	-	TRBJ2-5	-	TGTGCCAGCAGCGAAACCGGAGAGACCCAGTACTTC	CASSETGETQYF
TRBV6-1	-	TRBJ1-3	TRBD1	TGTGCCAGCAGTGTGGACAGGCTGTCCTCTGGAAACACCATATATTTT	CASSVDRLSSGNTIYF